The 10 T cell receptor beta chains presented below share a single source sample, sequenced in a study of T cells after yellow fever vaccination. TCRdb ran MiXCR on the 5' RACE reads and lists one entry per CDR3 protein. The repertoire includes approximately 110,000 distinct CDR3 sequences, 6% to 8% of them detected once, and approximately 2.7% sits in the top ten. The sequences come from CD4+ T cells sorted from PBMCs, collected 10 days after the first yellow fever vaccination. These TCRs come from a man younger than 35 who received the YFV17D yellow fever vaccine.

The table lists this clonotype with many counts. The chain links TRBV9 to TRBJ2-5; TRBD2 aligns across 11 bases. CDR1 and CDR2 (germline): SGDLS, YYNGEE. There are 17 residues in the CDR3. V lost 0 bases to trimming and J lost 4 bases; unmatched junction nucleotides: 8. CDR3 protein: CASSVAASGGRGETQYF. CDR3 coding DNA: TGTGCCAGCAGCGTAGCGGCTAGCGGGGGGAGGGGAGAGACCCAGTACTTC.

At least ten counts were recorded for this clonotype. The rearrangement joins TRBV5-1 to TRBJ2-2; a weak D match, TRBD1 (6 bases). Trimming pared 1 base from V and 3 bases from J, leaving 7 bases between. The CDR3 length is 14 residues. Germline values: CDR1 SGHRS, CDR2 YFSETQ. The chain's CDR3 is CASSLTGYTGELFF. CDR3 DNA: TGCGCCAGCAGCTTGACAGGGTACACCGGGGAGCTGTTTTTT.

The table lists this clonotype with many counts. The rearrangement joins TRBV7-9 to TRBJ2-6; D call uncertain. V was trimmed by 3 bases and J by 0 bases, leaving 6 bases between them. This CDR3 region has 15 residues. Per the germline V gene, CDR1 is SEHNR and CDR2 is FQNEAQ (reference sequence). The DNA of the CDR3 is TGTGCCAGCAGCTTGACCTACTCTGGGGCCAACGTCCTGACTTTC. As protein: CASSLTYSGANVLTF. The full variable domain, rest sourced from reference TRBV7-9 and TRBJ2-6, is DTGVSQNPRHKITKRGQNVTFRCDPISEHNRLYWYRQTLGQGPEFLTYFQNEAQLEKSRLLSDRFSAERPKGSFSTLEIQRTEQGDSAMYLCASSLTYSGANVLTFGAGSRLTVL.

Written as DNA, the CDR3 is TGTGCCAGCAGCTTTGTACCTAGCTCCTACGAGCAGTACTTC. Its protein is CASSFVPSSYEQYF. This sequence joins TRBV5-4 and TRBJ2-7; D uncertain. Germline assignment: CDR1 SGHNT and CDR2 YYREEE (reference sequence). The CDR3 spans 14 residues. Trimming stripped 2 bases from V and 0 bases from J, with 9 bases between. Full variable domain (remainder filled in from reference TRBV5-4 and TRBJ2-7): ETGVTQSPTHLIKTRGQQVTLRCSSQSGHNTVSWYQQALGQGPQFIFQYYREEENGRGNFPPRFSGLQFPNYSSELNVNALELDDSALYLCASSFVPSSYEQYFGPGTRLTVT.

This clonotype was seen ten or more times. The CDR3 DNA follows: TGTGCCACCTCGGCACAGATACAAGAGACCCAGTACTTC. It yields the protein CATSAQIQETQYF. This chain connects TRBV12-3 or TRBV12-4 to TRBJ2-5; D unresolved. The CDR3 runs to 13 residues. The ends were cut back, 10 bases at V and 2 bases at J, with 14 bases in the middle.

As regards this clonotype: The junction departs from the called germline gene at one end, perhaps through a read error. The chain carries TRBV3-1 and TRBJ2-3; 7 nucleotides agree with TRBD2. The CDR3 has 15 residues. Germline-derived CDR1 and CDR2 are LGHDT and YNNKEL (reference sequence). CDR3 sequence: CATSHGGESTDTQYF. The CDR3 DNA follows: TGTGCCACCAGCCATGGGGGGGAAAGCACAGATACGCAGTATTTT.

This clonotype has a count of ten or more. This chain links TRBV4-3 with TRBJ1-2; TRBD1 matches 7 bases. The trim removed 2 bases at V and 8 bases at J, leaving 11 bases unmatched. The CDR3 covers 15 residues. Germline V gives CDR1 LGHNA, CDR2 YSLEER. CDR3 amino acids: CASSQIQGPVWGYTF. The CDR3 nucleotides are TGCGCCAGCAGCCAAATACAGGGGCCCGTATGGGGCTACACCTTC.

This clonotype was seen many times. This chain uses TRBV19 with TRBJ2-2, with D uncertain. The CDR3 spans 14 residues. V was pared by 1 base and J by 5 bases, with 8 bases between. Germline V gene sequence: CDR1 LNHDA, CDR2 SQIVND (reference sequence). In nucleotides, the CDR3 is TGTGCCAGTAGTATAGTAGTTCAAACCGGGGAGCTGTTTTTT. Translated: CASSIVVQTGELFF.

This clonotype has a count of ten or more. The rearrangement links TRBV18 to TRBJ2-3, with 11 bases lining up with TRBD1. Germline-derived CDR1 and CDR2 are KGHSH and LQKENI. The CDR3 is made up of 15 amino acids. V shed 3 bases and J 1 base; nucleotides not matched to a gene: 0. CDR3 sequence: CASSPGQGGTDTQYF. For the CDR3, the DNA is TGTGCCAGCTCACCGGGACAGGGGGGCACAGATACGCAGTATTTT.

Ten or more counts support this clonotype. The rearrangement uses TRBV12-3 or TRBV12-4 and TRBJ2-4, with TRBD1 matching 8 bases. J gave up 7 bases and V 5 bases, and 4 bases lay outside the gene matches. The CDR3 runs 13 residues. As DNA, the CDR3 is TGTGCCAGCAGTACCGACAGGGGTAACATTCAGTACTTC. Its protein is CASSTDRGNIQYF.